These T cell receptor beta chains were read from a single sample in a study of T cells in Graves' hyperthyroidism and ophthalmopathy. One entry per CDR3 protein, called by TCRdb with MiXCR from the multiplex PCR reads. The data show fewer than 350,000 distinct CDR3 sequences, roughly 18% seen once. Sequenced: blood. Receptor source: a woman aged 45-59 years with Graves' hyperthyroidism. CDR3s include the opening cysteine and the closing phenylalanine or tryptophan. A D gene is named only where the DNA matches it firmly. Part of the rows lack a size; the others show once, few, many or a class for expanded clones.

>NA|TRBJ1-2|TRBV18|many
TGTGCCAGCTCACCACCGTCCATGAACTATGGCTACACCTTC
CASSPPSMNYGYTF
>NA|TRBJ2-2|TRBV19|NA
TGTGCCAGTAGTATAAGCCGCCCCGTCAACACCGGGGAGCTGTTTTTT
CASSISRPVNTGELFF
>TRBD1|TRBJ2-4|TRBV6-1|few
TGTGCCAGCAGTACGGACAGGGGGACAGCCAAAAACATTCAGTACTTC
CASSTDRGTAKNIQYF
>NA|TRBJ1-1|TRBV6-1|NA
TGTGCCAGCAAAGGTCACGGGGGGCACACTGAAGCTTTCTTT
CASKGHGGHTEAFF
>TRBD2|TRBJ2-3|TRBV2|many
TGTGCCAGCAGTCCGGGGGGTGGCAGTTCCACTTTAGTTCGCACAGATACGCAGTATTTT
CASSPGGGSSTLVRTDTQYF
>NA|TRBJ2-7|TRBV3-1|many
TGTGCCAGCAGCCAAGCACAGAACTACGAGCAGTACTTC
CASSQAQNYEQYF
>NA|TRBJ2-5|TRBV27|NA
TGTGCCAGCAGCCACTTAGGAGGCCGGGAGACCCAGTACTTC
CASSHLGGRETQYF
>TRBD2|TRBJ2-1|TRBV7-3|few
TGTGCCAGCAGCTTATACGAGCGGGGATCCTACAATGAGCAGTTCTTC
CASSLYERGSYNEQFF
>NA|TRBJ1-5|TRBV20-1|NA
TGCAGTGCCCGTCTGGCAGGGGCTGGAAATCAGCCCCAGCATTTT
CSARLAGAGNQPQHF
>NA|TRBJ2-7|TRBV9|NA
TGTGCCAGCAGCGTAGGGGAGGCGGCTTACGAGCAGTACTTC
CASSVGEAAYEQYF
>TRBD1|TRBJ2-1|TRBV5-5|NA
TGTGCCAGCAGCCCCCGGACAGGGGGCAATGAGCAGTTCTTC
CASSPRTGGNEQFF
>NA|TRBJ2-1|TRBV18|many
TGTGCCAGCTCACCACGGGAGTACAATGAGCAGTTCTTC
CASSPREYNEQFF
>NA|TRBJ2-4|TRBV5-1|few
TGCGCCAGCAGCTTTAGGGCGGGACTAGCCAAAAACATTCAGTACTTC
CASSFRAGLAKNIQYF
>TRBD2|TRBJ2-5|TRBV5-1|few
TGCGCCAGCAGCATCGGGAGGGGGCAAGAGACCCAGTACTTC
CASSIGRGQETQYF
>NA|TRBJ2-5|TRBV10-3|NA
TGTGCCATCGGAAAGGGAGCGGAAGAGACCCAGTACTTC
CAIGKGAEETQYF
>NA|TRBJ2-1|TRBV19|NA
TGTGCCAGTAGTAAGGGAGCTAGCCAATACAATGAGCAGTTCTTC
CASSKGASQYNEQFF
>NA|TRBJ1-4|TRBV30|few
TGTGCCTGGAGCCAACCAAAAAGGGAAAAACTGTTTTTT
CAWSQPKREKLFF
>NA|TRBJ2-6|TRBV18|few
TGTGCCAGCTCACCCTTCGAACAGGGCGCCTCTGGGGCCAACGTCCTGACTTTC
CASSPFEQGASGANVLTF
>TRBD2|TRBJ2-2|TRBV7-9|few
TGTGCCAGCAGCTCTACTAGCGGGTCCTACACCGGGGAGCTGTTTTTT
CASSSTSGSYTGELFF
>NA|TRBJ2-3|TRBV18|NA
TGTGCCAGCTCACCATATCCCCCAGGCGGGGCCCGCACAGATACGCAGTATTTT
CASSPYPPGGARTDTQYF
>NA|TRBJ1-2|TRBV6-6|NA
TGTGCCAGCAGTTACTCGGGGCTGAACAGGGGCTACACCTTC
CASSYSGLNRGYTF
>TRBD1|TRBJ1-5|TRBV28|few
TGTGCCAGCAGCCCGATACAGGGGGCGGGCAATCAGCCCCAGCATTTT
CASSPIQGAGNQPQHF
>NA|TRBJ1-3|TRBV20-1|once
TGCAGTGCTAAACTGGGGGACGGACGGAGCTCTGGAAACACCATATATTTT
CSAKLGDGRSSGNTIYF
>TRBD2|TRBJ2-1|TRBV27|few
TGTGCCAGCAGTTTATCGCCGGGAGGCTTTCGTTACAATGAGCAGTTCTTC
CASSLSPGGFRYNEQFF
>TRBD1|TRBJ2-7|TRBV20-1|NA
TGCAGTGCTAGAGATGGGAGGACAGGGGCTCTCGAGCAGTACTTC
CSARDGRTGALEQYF
>NA|TRBJ1-1|TRBV6-2/TRBV6-3|few
TGTGCCAGCAGTACTACAGGTGGGGCTGAAGCTTTCTTT
CASSTTGGAEAFF
>TRBD1|TRBJ1-1|TRBV20-1|few
TGCAGTGCTATCGGGACAGGGGGCTCGGGGAACACTGAAGCTTTCTTT
CSAIGTGGSGNTEAFF
>TRBD1|TRBJ1-1|TRBV6-1|many
TGTGCCAGCAATCAAGGGGGCGGGGGCACTGAAGCTTTCTTT
CASNQGGGGTEAFF
>NA|TRBJ2-2|TRBV27|NA
TGTGCCAGCAGTTTTGGGGGGCCCGACACCGGGGAGCTGTTTTTT
CASSFGGPDTGELFF
>NA|TRBJ2-1|TRBV19|few
TGTGCCAGTAGTATAGAGGGTAGCGGCCAATACAATGAGCAGTTCTTC
CASSIEGSGQYNEQFF
>NA|TRBJ1-1|TRBV7-6|many
TGTGCCAGCAGCTTAGAGCCAGACACTGAAGCTTTCTTT
CASSLEPDTEAFF
>NA|TRBJ2-7|TRBV29-1|few
TGCAGCGTTGCGAACCCCGACAGCTCCTACGAGCAGTACTTC
CSVANPDSSYEQYF
>TRBD1|TRBJ1-1|TRBV4-2|NA
TGTGCCAGCAGCCAACTAGGACAGGAGAACACTGAAGCTTTCTTT
CASSQLGQENTEAFF
>TRBD1|TRBJ1-1|TRBV2|many
TGTGCCAGCAGTGAATCCGGGGACAGACTGGCTTTCTTT
CASSESGDRLAFF
>NA|TRBJ2-1|TRBV6-1|NA
TGTGCCAGCAGGACAGTCCCCACCACCTACAATGAGCAGTTCTTC
CASRTVPTTYNEQFF
>NA|TRBJ1-5|TRBV9|NA
TGTGCCAGCAGCGAGGACGGTCGAAGGCCCCAGCATTTT
CASSEDGRRPQHF
>TRBD1|TRBJ2-1|TRBV7-3|many
TGTGCCAGCAGCCCGGACAGGGAATACAATGAGCAGTTCTTC
CASSPDREYNEQFF
>TRBD1|TRBJ1-1|TRBV12-3/TRBV12-4|many
TGTGCCAGCAGGCATACAGGGGGCACTGAAGCTTTCTTT
CASRHTGGTEAFF
>NA|TRBJ1-3|TRBV5-1|many
TGCGCCAGCAGCCCGGGACACGGGACGGGAAACACCATATATTTT
CASSPGHGTGNTIYF
>TRBD1|TRBJ1-1|TRBV6-1|few
TGTGCCAGCAGTCGAGACAGGGTGAACACTGAAGCTTTCTTT
CASSRDRVNTEAFF
>NA|TRBJ1-1|TRBV19|NA
TGTGCCAGTACCCCATCGGGGGGCCGAAACACTGAAGCTTTCTTT
CASTPSGGRNTEAFF
>NA|TRBJ2-3|TRBV10-3|many
TGTGCCATCAGCCTTAGCGGAGATAGCACAGATACGCAGTATTTT
CAISLSGDSTDTQYF
>TRBD2|TRBJ2-5|TRBV12-3/TRBV12-4|many
TGTGCCAGCAGTTCTCTCGCGGCTAGCGGTCAAGAGACCCAGTACTTC
CASSSLAASGQETQYF
>NA|TRBJ1-4|TRBV4-1|NA
TGCGCCAGCAGCCACCCCGGACAGACCGATAATGAAAAACTGTTTTTT
CASSHPGQTDNEKLFF
>NA|TRBJ2-3|TRBV20-1|many
TGCAGTGCTTACTCCGCGCAAGATACGCAGTATTTT
CSAYSAQDTQYF
>TRBD2|TRBJ2-7|TRBV9|NA
TGTGCCAGCAGCCCTTTTGCGGGAGGCCTCTCCTACGAGCAGTACTTC
CASSPFAGGLSYEQYF
>NA|TRBJ1-1|TRBV2|many
TGTGCCAGTAGTCCTGTTCGAACTCCGAAGAGAGTTCCTGAAGCTTTCTTT
CASSPVRTPKRVPEAFF